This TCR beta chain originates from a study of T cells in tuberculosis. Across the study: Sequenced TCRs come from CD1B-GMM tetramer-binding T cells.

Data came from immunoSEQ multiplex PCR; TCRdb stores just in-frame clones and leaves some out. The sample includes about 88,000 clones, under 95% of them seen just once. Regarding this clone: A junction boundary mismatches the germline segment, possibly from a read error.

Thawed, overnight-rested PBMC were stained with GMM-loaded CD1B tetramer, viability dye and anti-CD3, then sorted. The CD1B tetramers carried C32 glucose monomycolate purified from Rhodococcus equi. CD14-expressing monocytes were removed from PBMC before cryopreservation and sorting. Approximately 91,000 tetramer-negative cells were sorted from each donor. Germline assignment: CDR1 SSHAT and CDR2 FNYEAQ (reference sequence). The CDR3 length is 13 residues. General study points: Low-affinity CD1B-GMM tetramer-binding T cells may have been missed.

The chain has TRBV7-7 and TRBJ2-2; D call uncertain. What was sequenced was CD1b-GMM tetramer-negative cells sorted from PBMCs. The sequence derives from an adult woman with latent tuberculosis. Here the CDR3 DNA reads TGTGCTAGCAGCTTATCTTATACCGGGGAGCTGTTTTTT. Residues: CASSLSYTGELFF.